Included here is one T cell receptor (beta chain) sequence, with context. Its cognate antigen is unknown. CDR1 is LGHDT, CDR2 YNNKEL, per germline (reference sequence). Trimming took 0 bases from V and 4 from J; bases not matched to a gene: 2. The CDR3 totals 14 residues. Sequenced by immunoSEQ multiplex PCR; TCRdb stores in-frame clones only, minus some. This table has around 50,000 clones, about 74% appearing once. This sample is part of a study of vaccination effects on CD4 cells after COVID-19. Study details: Wells containing 1.5 million to 2 million PBMC each were cultured with about 9.4 IU/ml IL-2 and 8 to 10 ug/ml peptides.

Following a roughly 10-day culture, CD4+ T cells were purified. This person caught SARS-CoV-2 sometime from March to December 2020, and PCR testing confirmed the infection. The cohort was immunized with two doses of either the BNT162b2 or mRNA-1273 vaccine. Cultures received IL-2 medium that replaced half the medium on days 3 and 7. The J gene is TRBJ1-1, the V gene TRBV3-1 (or the pseudogene TRBV3-2), with 7 bases identical to TRBD1. This TCR derives from a human donor who had a prior SARS-CoV-2 infection. The sample here was CD4+ T cells from PBMCs cultured without peptide, taken after COVID-19 vaccination. The CDR3 loop reads CASSQEGGITEAFF. Here the CDR3 DNA reads TGTGCCAGCAGCCAAGAAGGGGGCATCACTGAAGCTTTCTTT.